These 21 T cell receptor beta chains originate from one sample sequenced in a study of cytomegalovirus exposure and HLA in healthy donors. This PCR relied on a set of 60 Vbeta primers and 13 Jbeta primers. Here immunoSEQ multiplex PCR was the method, and the copy in TCRdb shows in-frame clones only, minus some. The profile shows about 140,000 clones, roughly 80% of them singletons. The source material was PBMCs. The origin of the receptors is a female donor in good health and CMV-seronegative.

This chain uses TRBV7-3 with TRBJ2-1; 8 nucleotides agree with TRBD2. CDR1 SGHTA and CDR2 FQGTGA come from the germline V gene. The trim removed 5 bases at V and 1 base at J, leaving 16 bases unmatched. This CDR3 has 19 amino acids. The CDR3 spells CASSPVWGSGVGSYNEQFF. The CDR3 coding sequence is TGTGCCAGCAGCCCTGTTTGGGGTAGCGGGGTGGGTTCCTACAATGAGCAGTTCTTC.

The chain employs TRBV18 and TRBJ2-6; 7 positions agree with TRBD1. V was pared by 5 bases and J by 2 bases, with 12 bases of the junction left unmatched. Germline CDR1 reads KGHSH; CDR2 reads LQKENI. The CDR3 totals 18 residues. CDR3 loop: CASSLKALDRAGANVLTF. CDR3 in DNA: TGTGCCAGCTCATTAAAGGCCCTTGACAGGGCTGGGGCCAACGTCCTGACTTTC.

The sample holds one count of this clone. The V call is TRBV7-6, the J call TRBJ2-3; perhaps TRBD2 as D (6 bases). V lost 4 bases and J lost 1, with 9 bases in between. The CDR3 length is 14 residues. The germline CDR1 and CDR2 sequences are SGHVS and FNYEAQ. The CDR3 reads CASSSWEGTDTQYF. The CDR3 DNA reads TGTGCCAGCAGCTCCTGGGAGGGCACAGATACGCAGTATTTT.

This rearrangement joins TRBV7-8 to TRBJ1-1; D unclear. V was cut by 1 base and J by 8 bases, with 23 bases left in between. CDR1 and CDR2 from the germline V gene are SGHVS and FQNEAQ. This CDR3 spans 17 amino acids. The CDR3 DNA reads TGTGCCAGCAGCTTAGACCCCCCCCGGGGAGGTAGAATGGAAGCTTTCTTT. Translating it yields CASSLDPPRGGRMEAFF.

The CDR3, as DNA: TGTGCCAGCGCCCTCCGGGGTTTCCCCAACACCGGGGAGCTGTTTTTT. It encodes CASALRGFPNTGELFF. V is TRBV27 and J is TRBJ2-2; D is possibly TRBD2 (5 bases). CDR1 MNHEY and CDR2 SMNVEV come from the germline V gene (reference sequence). V was shortened by 8 bases and J by 2 bases, with 18 bases between the two germline ends. The CDR3 totals 16 residues.

The chain couples TRBV6-1 to TRBJ1-6, with TRBD1 matching 7 bases. With V trimmed by 6 bases and J by 10 bases, 9 bases remained unmatched. Per germline, CDR1 MNHNS and CDR2 SASEGT. The CDR3 is made up of 14 amino acids. CDR3 DNA: TGTGCCAGCAGCCGAGACAGGGTGGGATCACCCCTCCACTTT. Amino acids: CASSRDRVGSPLHF.

The chain joins TRBV28 to TRBJ2-3; 11 bases match TRBD2. The CDR3 is made up of 19 amino acids. The junction had 13 bases not matched to a gene; V was cut back by 5 bases and J by 0 bases. Germline V gene data show CDR1 as MDHEN and CDR2 as SYDVKM. CDR3 coding DNA: TGTGCCAGCAGTCTCGGGACTAGCGGAGGGGGCACTAGCACAGATACGCAGTATTTT. This sequence encodes CASSLGTSGGGTSTDTQYF.

The chain is built from TRBV6-1 and TRBJ1-2, with no clear D. Trimming left V 11 bases short and J 2 bases short, with 12 bases between. Germline CDR1 is MNHNS and CDR2 is SASEGT. This CDR3 is 12 amino acids long. This CDR3 reads CAGSIENYGYTF. CDR3 bases: TGTGCCGGGAGTATCGAAAACTATGGCTACACCTTC.

The CDR3 region has the DNA TGTGCCAGCAGTGAAACGACAGGGAATTTTGGTGAAGCTTTCTTT. Its translation is CASSETTGNFGEAFF. The chain uses TRBV6-1 and TRBJ1-1; 7 bases map to TRBD1. With V trimmed by 2 bases and J by 7 bases, 10 bases remained unmatched. CDR1 is MNHNS and CDR2 is SASEGT in the germline V gene. The length of the CDR3 is 15 residues.

The sample holds many counts of this clone. The chain is built from TRBV4-1 and TRBJ2-1, with TRBD2 matching 10 bases. The CDR3 totals 15 residues. Germline loops: CDR1 MGHRA, CDR2 YSYEKL. V shed 0 bases, J shed 9 bases, and the junction held 5 bases outside the gene matches. The CDR3 DNA is TGCGCCAGCAGCCAAGATCTGGGGACTAGCGCTGAGCAGTTCTTC. It is translated as CASSQDLGTSAEQFF.

The J gene is TRBJ1-1, the V gene TRBV7-9; 8 bases agree with TRBD1. The CDR3 loop spans 13 amino acids. The V gene's germline CDR1 is SEHNR and CDR2 FQNEAQ (reference sequence). Trimming at V came to 1 base and at J to 10 bases, leaving 5 bases not matched to a gene. CDR3 DNA: TGTGCCAGCAGCTTAGGACAGGGGTCTTTAGCTTTCTTT. Amino acids: CASSLGQGSLAFF.

The chain links TRBV7-2 to TRBJ1-2; no clear D. This CDR3 comprises 12 residues. Trimming cost V 5 bases and J 8 bases, with 12 bases left between them. Germline CDR1 is SGHTA and CDR2 is FQGNSA. In DNA form, the CDR3 reads TGTGCCAGCAGCCGTATAATGGAGGGCTACACCTTC. This gives the protein CASSRIMEGYTF.

V and J are TRBV27 and TRBJ1-2; tentatively, D is TRBD1 (5 bases). CDR1 is MNHEY and CDR2 is SMNVEV in the germline V gene (reference sequence). Trimming removed 0 bases from V and 3 bases from J, with 11 bases in between. The length of the CDR3 is 15 residues. The CDR3 is CASSLSMARDYGYTF. CDR3 DNA sequence: TGTGCCAGCAGTTTATCAATGGCCAGGGACTATGGCTACACCTTC.

V is TRBV28 and J is TRBJ2-2, with D possibly being TRBD2 (6 bases). Germline V gene data show CDR1 as MDHEN and CDR2 as SYDVKM. This CDR3 has 13 residues. The V end lost 6 bases, the J end lost 6 bases, and 11 bases lay between the germline ends. CDR3 nucleotides: TGTGCCAGCAGCCTACTAGCTTCCGGGGAGCTGTTTTTT. Translation gives CASSLLASGELFF.

V usage is TRBV13 and J usage is TRBJ2-7; the match to TRBD1 covers 7 bases. There are 14 residues in the CDR3. Germline assignment: CDR1 PRHDT and CDR2 FYEKMQ (reference sequence). V lost 1 base to trimming and J lost 6 bases; unmatched junction nucleotides: 6. The CDR3 spells CASSLEANRGEQYF. CDR3 nucleotides: TGTGCCAGCAGCTTAGAGGCCAACAGGGGCGAGCAGTACTTC.

On this clone: Other DNA sequences within the sample encode an identical CDR3. The chain carries TRBV18 and TRBJ2-7; no clear D. V was pared by 3 bases and J by 0 bases, with 3 bases between. Germline V gene data show CDR1 as KGHSH and CDR2 as LQKENI. The CDR3 extends over 12 amino acids. This CDR3 reads CASSPSSYEQYF. CDR3 sequence (DNA): TGTGCCAGCTCACCCAGCTCCTACGAGCAGTACTTC.

The chain is built from TRBV18 and TRBJ2-6; D may be TRBD1 (6 bases). V was cut by 3 bases and J by 4 bases, with 10 bases left in between. Germline V gives CDR1 KGHSH, CDR2 LQKENI. This CDR3 has 15 residues. This chain's CDR3 is CASSPETGGANVLTF. CDR3 nucleotides: TGTGCCAGCTCACCTGAAACAGGGGGGGCCAACGTCCTGACTTTC.

This clone was counted between two and nine times. The chain carries TRBV6-5 and TRBJ2-2, with a possible D match to TRBD1 (6 bases). V gave up 4 bases and J gave up 0 bases, with 12 bases separating them. The CDR3 has 16 residues. CDR1 and CDR2 (germline): MNHEY, SVGAGI. The DNA of the CDR3 is TGTGCCAGCAGTTTTTACAGGGATACGAACACCGGGGAGCTGTTTTTT. Translating gives CASSFYRDTNTGELFF.

As for this clone: The junction differs from germline at one of its ends, possibly a read error. The rearrangement uses TRBV7-9 and TRBJ1-2, with a tentative D call TRBD1 (5 bases). Looked up from germline, CDR1 is SEHNR and CDR2 is FQNEAQ (reference sequence). The CDR3 extends over 14 amino acids. DNA of the CDR3: TGTTCCAGCAGCTTCACGACAGCTAACTATGGCTACACCTTC. This sequence encodes CSSSFTTANYGYTF.

This rearrangement joins TRBV28 to TRBJ2-7, with 7 bases matching TRBD1. V gave up 10 bases and J gave up 3 bases; unmatched junction bases: 15. This CDR3 contains 15 residues. The germline V gene has CDR1 MDHEN and CDR2 SYDVKM. In nucleotides, the CDR3 is TGTGCCACCGGGAAAGGGGGCCGTTTCAACTACGAGCAGTACTTC. Translated, it gives CATGKGGRFNYEQYF.

The V gene is TRBV7-9, the J gene TRBJ2-5; weak D call: TRBD2 (6 bases). V lost 1 base to trimming and J lost 1 base, with 13 bases between them. This CDR3 is 16 amino acids long. The germline gives CDR1 SEHNR, CDR2 FQNEAQ (reference sequence). This chain's CDR3 is CASSLGGSGVQETQYF. As DNA, the CDR3 is TGTGCCAGCAGCTTAGGGGGTAGCGGAGTCCAAGAGACCCAGTACTTC.